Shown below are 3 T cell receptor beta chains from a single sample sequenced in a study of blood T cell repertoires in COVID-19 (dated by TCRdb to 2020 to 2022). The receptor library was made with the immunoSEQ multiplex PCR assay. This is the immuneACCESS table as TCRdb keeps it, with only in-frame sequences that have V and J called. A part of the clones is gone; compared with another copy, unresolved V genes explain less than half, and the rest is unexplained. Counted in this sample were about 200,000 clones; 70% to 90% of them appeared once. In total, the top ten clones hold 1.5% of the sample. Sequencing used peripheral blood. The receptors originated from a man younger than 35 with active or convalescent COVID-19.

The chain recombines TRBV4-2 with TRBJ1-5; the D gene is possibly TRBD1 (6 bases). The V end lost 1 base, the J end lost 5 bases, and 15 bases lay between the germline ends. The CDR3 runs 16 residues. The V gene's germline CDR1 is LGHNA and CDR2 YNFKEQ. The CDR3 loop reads CASSQALGGAHQPQHF. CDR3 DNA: TGTGCCAGCAGCCAAGCTTTAGGGGGGGCCCATCAGCCCCAGCATTTT.

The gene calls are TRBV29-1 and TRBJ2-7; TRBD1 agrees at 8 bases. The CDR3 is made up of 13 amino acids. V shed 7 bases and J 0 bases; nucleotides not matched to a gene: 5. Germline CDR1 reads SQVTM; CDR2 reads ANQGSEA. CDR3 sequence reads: CSGLTGGSYEQYF. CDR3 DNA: TGCAGCGGGCTAACAGGGGGCTCCTACGAGCAGTACTTC.

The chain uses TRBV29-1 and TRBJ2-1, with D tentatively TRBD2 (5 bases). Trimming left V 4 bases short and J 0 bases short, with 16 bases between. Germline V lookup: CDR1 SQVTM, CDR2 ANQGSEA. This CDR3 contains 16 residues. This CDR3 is CSVVLIGSRSYNEQFF. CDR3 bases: TGCAGCGTTGTATTAATAGGGAGTCGCTCCTACAATGAGCAGTTCTTC.